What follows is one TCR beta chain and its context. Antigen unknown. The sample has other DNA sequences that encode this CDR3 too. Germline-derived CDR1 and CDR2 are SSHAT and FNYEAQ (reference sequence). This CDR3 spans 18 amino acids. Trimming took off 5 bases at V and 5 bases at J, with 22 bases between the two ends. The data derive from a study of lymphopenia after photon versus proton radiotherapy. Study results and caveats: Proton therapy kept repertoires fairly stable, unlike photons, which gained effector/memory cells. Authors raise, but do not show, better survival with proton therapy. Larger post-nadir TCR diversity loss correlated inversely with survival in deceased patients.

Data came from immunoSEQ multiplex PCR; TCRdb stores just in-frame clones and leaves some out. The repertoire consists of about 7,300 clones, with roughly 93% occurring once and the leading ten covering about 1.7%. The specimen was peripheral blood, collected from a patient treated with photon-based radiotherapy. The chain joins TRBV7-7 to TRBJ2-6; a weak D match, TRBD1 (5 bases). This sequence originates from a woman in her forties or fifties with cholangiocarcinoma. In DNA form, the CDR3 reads TGTGCCAGCAGCCTGTTAGGGGTGCCACAAAGTCGGGCCAACGTCCTGACTTTC. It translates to CASSLLGVPQSRANVLTF.